Below, 25 T cell receptor beta chains from the same sample are listed, as sequenced in a study of memory CD4+ T cells and cytomegalovirus serostatus. Single viable CD3+CD4+CD8-CD45RO+ cells were sorted as the memory CD4+ T cells. Repertoires were generated with immunoSEQ multiplex PCR, while TCRdb's copy carries only in-frame clones and drops some. Among 55,000 to 65,000 clones listed, roughly 84% were seen once. Sequences were obtained from memory CD4+ T cells from blood. Receptor source: an adult in good health and CMV-seronegative. Some clones in this sample may be carry-over from other donors' samples.

This clone came up once. The chain joins TRBV2 to TRBJ1-6; 7 nucleotides line up with TRBD1. The junction had 9 bases not matched to a gene; V was cut back by 6 bases and J by 7 bases. There are 15 residues in the CDR3. Germline assignment: CDR1 SNHLY and CDR2 FYNNEI. The CDR3 reads CASSNRQGRNSPLHF. The CDR3 coding sequence is TGTGCCAGCAGCAACAGACAGGGCCGAAATTCACCCCTCCACTTT. Based on the CDR3 plus reference TRBV2 and TRBJ1-6, the full variable domain is EPEVTQTPSHQVTQMGQEVILRCVPISNHLYFYWYRQILGQKVEFLVSFYNNEISEKSEIFDDQFSVERPDGSNFTLKIRSTKLEDSAMYFCASSNRQGRNSPLHFGNGTRLTVT.

The sample holds one count of this clone. The rearrangement uses TRBV5-1 and TRBJ2-7; the D gene is possibly TRBD2 (5 bases). Trimming removed 0 bases at V and 4 bases at J, with 8 bases between. The CDR3 loop spans 13 amino acids. The germline V gene has CDR1 SGHRS and CDR2 YFSETQ. CDR3 bases: TGCGCCAGCAGCTTGGTTTCGGGGTACGAGCAGTACTTC. This gives the protein CASSLVSGYEQYF.

The chain joins TRBV18 to TRBJ1-5; D call uncertain. Germline loops: CDR1 KGHSH, CDR2 LQKENI. V shed 3 bases and J shed 1 base, with 16 bases lying between them. The CDR3 loop spans 17 amino acids. CDR3 coding DNA: TGTGCCAGCTCACCCACTGGAGGGTGGGCAAGCAATCAGCCCCAGCATTTT. This gives the protein CASSPTGGWASNQPQHF.

The genes are TRBV7-3 and TRBJ2-7; possibly TRBD1 or TRBD2 for D (5 bases each). V shed 5 bases and J shed 2 bases, with 13 bases lying between them. The germline V gene encodes CDR1 SGHTA and CDR2 FQGTGA. The CDR3 spans 14 residues. CDR3 bases: TGTGCCAGCAGCGACCGGGACGGAGCCTACGAGCAGTACTTC. Its translation: CASSDRDGAYEQYF.

The chain uses TRBV5-4 and TRBJ2-1; TRBD2 agrees at 10 bases. The CDR3 runs 17 residues. Looked up from germline, CDR1 is SGHNT and CDR2 is YYREEE (reference sequence). V shed 0 bases and J 10 bases; nucleotides not matched to a gene: 13. The CDR3: CASSLAAGLAVLGEQFF. The CDR3 region has the DNA TGTGCCAGCAGCTTGGCCGCAGGACTAGCGGTTTTGGGGGAGCAGTTCTTC. The entire variable domain, with the rest obtained from reference TRBV5-4 and TRBJ2-1, is as follows: ETGVTQSPTHLIKTRGQQVTLRCSSQSGHNTVSWYQQALGQGPQFIFQYYREEENGRGNFPPRFSGLQFPNYSSELNVNALELDDSALYLCASSLAAGLAVLGEQFFGPGTRLTVL.

The rearrangement joins TRBV7-9 to TRBJ2-7; 8 bases fit TRBD2. Germline CDR1 is SEHNR and CDR2 is FQNEAQ (reference sequence). V dropped 6 bases and J dropped 3; count of bases not matched to a gene: 10. CDR3 length: 15 residues. CDR3: CASRSTSGRLYEQYF. In DNA form, the CDR3 reads TGTGCCAGCAGAAGCACTAGCGGCCGACTCTACGAGCAGTACTTC.

The chain combines TRBV4-2 with TRBJ2-3, with TRBD2 identical over 11 bases. V was clipped by 0 bases and J by 2 bases; unmatched bases: 7. Germline CDR1 reads LGHNA; CDR2 reads YNFKEQ. The CDR3 has 18 amino acids. The CDR3 region has the DNA TGTGCCAGCAGCCAAGATGTTCGACTAGCGGGGTACACAGATACGCAGTATTTT. As protein: CASSQDVRLAGYTDTQYF.

Note on this clone: At the DNA level, this CDR3 is encoded by other sequences in the same sample as well. The gene calls are TRBV30 and TRBJ1-5; D is possibly TRBD1 (5 bases). This CDR3 has 13 amino acids. Germline V lookup: CDR1 GTSNPN, CDR2 SVGIG (reference sequence). Deletions cut 3 bases from V and 1 base from J, with 7 bases between. CDR3 amino acids: CAWRRDSNQPQHF. The CDR3 coding sequence is TGTGCCTGGAGAAGGGACAGCAATCAGCCCCAGCATTTT. Based on the CDR3 plus reference TRBV30 and TRBJ1-5, the full variable domain is SQTIHQWPATLVQPVGSPLSLECTVEGTSNPNLYWYRQAAGRGLQLLFYSVGIGQISSEVPQNLSASRPQDRQFILSSKKLLLSDSGFYLCAWRRDSNQPQHFGDGTRLSIL.

The V gene is TRBV4-2, the J gene TRBJ1-1; a weak D match, TRBD1 (6 bases). V dropped 5 bases and J dropped 4 bases, with 17 bases sitting between them. The CDR3 spans 15 residues. In germline, CDR1 is LGHNA, CDR2 YNFKEQ. The CDR3 bases are TGTGCCAGCAGCTCATGGACAGAAGGTTCCACTGAAGCTTTCTTT. Translating it yields CASSSWTEGSTEAFF.

This clone was seen a handful of times. V is TRBV4-2 and J is TRBJ1-5; the D gene is possibly TRBD1 (5 bases). CDR3 length equals 16 residues. Germline V gene data show CDR1 as LGHNA and CDR2 as YNFKEQ. Trimming stripped 1 base from V and 5 bases from J, with 15 bases between. CDR3 coding DNA: TGTGCCAGCAGCCAAGGCCTCCGAGGGGTGTATCAGCCCCAGCATTTT. It specifies CASSQGLRGVYQPQHF.

This clone was seen more than once but under ten times. The V and J genes are TRBV7-9 and TRBJ2-4; D is undetermined. CDR1 SEHNR and CDR2 FQNEAQ come from the germline V gene (reference sequence). This CDR3 is built from 11 residues. V was trimmed by 1 base and J by 9 bases, leaving 4 bases between them. The chain's CDR3 is CASSLGVIQYF. The CDR3 DNA follows: TGTGCCAGCAGCTTAGGGGTCATTCAGTACTTC.

This sequence joins TRBV19 and TRBJ2-1, with no clear D. Germline V gives CDR1 LNHDA, CDR2 SQIVND (reference sequence). V was pared by 6 bases and J by 4 bases, with 10 bases between. CDR3 size: 13 residues. The CDR3 DNA reads as TGTGCCAGTAGCAAACGGGTATACAATGAGCAGTTCTTC. Protein: CASSKRVYNEQFF.

V gene TRBV6-5 combines with J gene TRBJ1-1; TRBD1 is a possible D gene (5 bases). CDR1 is MNHEY, CDR2 SVGAGI, per germline. This CDR3 contains 14 residues. Between the trimmed V and J ends, which lost 7 bases and 0 bases, there was a span of 12 bases. For the CDR3, the DNA is TGTGCCAGCAAAAATAGACAGTTGAACACTGAAGCTTTCTTT. Protein sequence: CASKNRQLNTEAFF.

The CDR3 here is CASSPPFDNEQFF. As DNA, the CDR3 is TGTGCCAGCTCACCACCGTTCGACAATGAGCAGTTCTTC. V gene TRBV18 combines with J gene TRBJ2-1; D is ambiguous. Germline CDR1 KGHSH, CDR2 LQKENI. CDR3 length: 13 amino acids. V lost 0 bases to trimming and J lost 5 bases, with 5 bases between them. Filled out from reference TRBV18 and TRBJ2-1, the complete variable domain reads NAGVMQNPRHLVRRRGQEARLRCSPMKGHSHVYWYRQLPEEGLKFMVYLQKENIIDESGMPKERFSAEFPKEGPSILRIQQVVRGDSAAYFCASSPPFDNEQFFGPGTRLTVL.

The rearrangement joins TRBV29-1 to TRBJ1-2; no firm D call. The CDR3 has 11 amino acids. Germline-derived CDR1 and CDR2 are SQVTM and ANQGSEA. V lost 7 bases, J lost 6 bases, and 12 bases lay in between. CDR3 DNA: TGCAGCGGTCAGTATCGGGATGGCTACACCTTC. It encodes CSGQYRDGYTF.

As DNA, the CDR3 is TGTGCCAGCTCACCATTTGGACTAGCGGGAGGATCCCCTTACAATGAGCAGTTCTTC. Amino acid sequence: CASSPFGLAGGSPYNEQFF. This chain joins TRBV18 and TRBJ2-1; 14 nucleotides match TRBD2. Germline CDR1 reads KGHSH; CDR2 reads LQKENI. This CDR3 has 19 amino acids. The trim removed 2 bases at V and 4 bases at J, leaving 10 bases unmatched.

V and J are TRBV19 and TRBJ1-5; 9 bases map to TRBD1. Germline-derived CDR1 and CDR2 are LNHDA and SQIVND (reference sequence). This CDR3 has 15 residues. Trimming cost V 5 bases and J 6 bases; bases outside gene matches: 8. CDR3 bases: TGTGCCAGTAGTGACCGGGACAGGGTAGGTCAGCCCCAGCATTTT. Translating it yields CASSDRDRVGQPQHF.

This clone was counted between two and nine times. The chain uses TRBV30 and TRBJ1-6; D ambiguous. V lost 5 bases, J lost 7 bases, and 15 bases lay in between. The CDR3 covers 14 residues. Germline V lookup: CDR1 GTSNPN, CDR2 SVGIG (reference sequence). CDR3 sequence reads: CAWGPRAPNSPLHF. CDR3 nucleotides: TGTGCCTGGGGTCCCCGGGCCCCAAATTCACCCCTCCACTTT.

CDR3 amino acids: CASTDSNQPQHF. The CDR3 DNA follows: TGTGCCAGCACCGATAGCAATCAGCCCCAGCATTTT. The chain recombines TRBV6-6 with TRBJ1-5, with D unclear. Germline V gives CDR1 MNHNY, CDR2 SVGAGI (reference sequence). V lost 7 bases and J 0 bases, leaving 4 bases between the germline ends. CDR3 length: 12 amino acids.

The gene calls are TRBV27 and TRBJ1-5; TRBD1 is a possible D gene (6 bases). CDR1 MNHEY and CDR2 SMNVEV come from the germline V gene (reference sequence). V gave up 8 bases and J gave up 0 bases, with 11 bases separating them. The CDR3 covers 14 residues. CDR3 amino acids: CASRRGFSNQPQHF. The CDR3 region has the DNA TGTGCCAGCCGGAGGGGGTTTAGCAATCAGCCCCAGCATTTT.

J is TRBJ2-5 and V is TRBV5-4; D ambiguous. CDR3 length: 13 residues. Germline loops: CDR1 SGHNT, CDR2 YYREEE (reference sequence). V was pared by 1 base and J by 5 bases, with 9 bases between. The CDR3: CASSLKGHETQYF. The CDR3 region has the DNA TGTGCCAGCAGCTTGAAAGGCCACGAGACCCAGTACTTC.

The chain uses TRBV27 and TRBJ1-2; no reliable D call. The CDR3 length is 14 residues. V lost 8 bases to trimming and J lost 6 bases, with 19 bases between them. Germline CDR1 MNHEY, CDR2 SMNVEV (reference sequence). The CDR3 nucleotides read TGTGCCAGCCGTGGATCCATCCTACCAGATGGCTACACCTTC. This sequence encodes CASRGSILPDGYTF.

Concerning this clone: The identical CDR3 is also encoded by other nucleotide sequences in the sample. V is TRBV5-5 and J is TRBJ2-1; D may match TRBD1 or TRBD2 (6 bases each). The CDR3 extends over 13 amino acids. V lost 1 base, J lost 7 bases, and 9 bases lay in between. The germline V gene has CDR1 SGHKS and CDR2 YYEKEE (reference sequence). The CDR3 here is CASSLWGANEQFF. CDR3 sequence (DNA): TGTGCCAGCAGCTTGTGGGGGGCAAATGAGCAGTTCTTC.

CDR3 coding DNA: TGTGCCAGCAGACGGGGGGGGACCGGGGGCACAGATACGCAGTATTTT. Amino acids: CASRRGGTGGTDTQYF. The V and J genes are TRBV27 and TRBJ2-3; 8 bases align to TRBD2. Trimming at V came to 6 bases and at J to 1 base, leaving 9 bases not matched to a gene. Per the germline V gene, CDR1 is MNHEY and CDR2 is SMNVEV (reference sequence). The CDR3 covers 16 residues.

The chain recombines TRBV5-6 with TRBJ1-5; D is unresolved. Germline V lookup: CDR1 SGHDT, CDR2 YYEEEE. With 3 bases removed from V and 5 bases from J, the gap between germline ends came to 12 bases. This CDR3 region has 14 residues. The CDR3 DNA sequence: TGTGCCAGCAGCTGGACCGGGAGCGATCAGCCCCAGCATTTT. Translating it yields CASSWTGSDQPQHF.